Listed below are T cell receptor beta chains from one sample, sequenced in a study of blood T cell repertoires in COVID-19. Only in-frame clones appear in the TCRdb table, and some are missing; sequencing was by immunoSEQ multiplex PCR. Among tens of thousands of clones listed, 85% were seen once. The sample was peripheral blood. The receptors were sampled from a human donor in a cohort sampled during active COVID-19. The CDR3 runs from the conserved cysteine through the conserved F or W. A D gene is named only where the DNA matches it firmly. The size of a clone is reported for some rows only, either as once, few or many, or as a class for expanded clones.

D gene	V gene	J gene	clone size	CDR3 DNA	CDR3 protein
TRBD1	TRBV27	TRBJ1-1	NA	TGTGCCAGCAGTCCCATAGCCAGGGGGTTTTCTGAAGCTTTCTTT	CASSPIARGFSEAFF
NA	TRBV6-5	TRBJ2-5	NA	TGTGCCAGCAGGGGCCAGGAGACCCAGTACTTC	CASRGQETQYF
NA	TRBV12-5	TRBJ2-5	NA	TGTGCTAGTGGTTCCTCGGGCCAAGAGACCCAGTACTTC	CASGSSGQETQYF
NA	TRBV7-9	TRBJ1-1	few	TGTGCCAGCAGCTTAGACAGGGTGCTGAACACTGAAGCTTTCTTT	CASSLDRVLNTEAFF
NA	TRBV5-1	TRBJ2-3	NA	TGCGCCAGCAGCTTGGGGACTACGTCAGATACGCAGTATTTT	CASSLGTTSDTQYF
TRBD1	TRBV9	TRBJ1-5	few	TGTGCCAGCAGAAAGACAGGGGGCTTATATCAGCCCCAGCATTTT	CASRKTGGLYQPQHF
NA	TRBV4-3	TRBJ1-1	NA	TGCGCCAGCAGCCAAGGTTCAGGCGGGGGCACTGAAGCTTTCTTT	CASSQGSGGGTEAFF
NA	TRBV3-1/TRBV3-2	TRBJ1-6	NA	TGTGCCAGCAGCCAAGGCGGGGGGCCCCTTGGGGATTCACCCCTCCACTTT	CASSQGGGPLGDSPLHF
TRBD1	TRBV7-2	TRBJ1-1	NA	TGTGCCAGCAGCTCTCAGGGGGCGCAAGCTTTCTTT	CASSSQGAQAFF
TRBD1	TRBV5-1	TRBJ2-5	once	TGCGCCAGCAGCCCCCGGACAGGGTGGCAAGAGACCCAGTACTTC	CASSPRTGWQETQYF
NA	TRBV19	TRBJ2-1	NA	TGTGCCAGTAGTATTTGGGGCCAGAAAACCTACAATGAGCAGTTCTTC	CASSIWGQKTYNEQFF
TRBD2	TRBV6-2/TRBV6-3	TRBJ2-5	NA	TGTGCCAGCAGTTTCAAGACTAGCGGGGGGCGAAACCAAGAGACCCAGTACTTC	CASSFKTSGGRNQETQYF
NA	TRBV5-6	TRBJ1-1	few	TGTGCCAGCATCTATAGTGGGGCGTTGGACACTGAAGCTTTCTTT	CASIYSGALDTEAFF
NA	TRBV7-2	TRBJ2-5	NA	TGTGCCAGCAACCTAGGGGGTCGCGAGACCCAGTACTTC	CASNLGGRETQYF
NA	TRBV3-1/TRBV3-2	TRBJ1-5	NA	TGTGCCAGCAGCCAAGAGGGACACAATCAGCCCCAGCATTTT	CASSQEGHNQPQHF
TRBD1	TRBV6-5	TRBJ1-1	NA	TGTGCCAGCAGTTCCGGACAGGGGAGTACTGAAGCTTTCTTT	CASSSGQGSTEAFF
NA	TRBV7-2	TRBJ1-4	NA	TGTGCCAGCAGCTTAGGGTGGGGTGAGGGTGAAAAACTGTTTTTT	CASSLGWGEGEKLFF
NA	TRBV24-1	TRBJ1-4	once	TGTGCCACCAGTGATTCGAGAGGGTTGGGAAAACTGTTTTTT	CATSDSRGLGKLFF
TRBD1	TRBV4-3	TRBJ2-7	NA	TGCGCCAGCAGCCAAGATCATGGGACAGGCTACGAGCAGTACTTC	CASSQDHGTGYEQYF
TRBD2	TRBV3-1/TRBV3-2	TRBJ2-5	NA	TGTGCCAGCAGTCCGCGGGGGGGCTGGGGAGAGACCCAGTACTTC	CASSPRGGWGETQYF
TRBD2	TRBV10-1	TRBJ2-7	NA	TGCGCCAGCAGCTTCGGGGGGGCCCGTAACGAGCAGTACTTC	CASSFGGARNEQYF
NA	TRBV2	TRBJ1-5	NA	TGTGCCACCAGACAGGAAAGCAATCAGCCCCAGCATTTT	CATRQESNQPQHF
NA	TRBV2	TRBJ2-6	NA	TGTGCCAGCGAAGGACAGTCTGGGGCCAACGTCCTGACTTTC	CASEGQSGANVLTF
TRBD1	TRBV7-9	TRBJ1-2	NA	TGTGCCAGCAGCAGGGGACAGGGGTTAGGCTATGGCTACACCTTC	CASSRGQGLGYGYTF
NA	TRBV20-1	TRBJ1-4	NA	TGCAGTGCTAGTGGCGCGGCAACTAATGAAAAACTGTTTTTT	CSASGAATNEKLFF
TRBD1	TRBV2	TRBJ1-1	NA	TGTGCCAGCAGGGAAACAGGGGAAATGAAAGCTTTCTTT	CASRETGEMKAFF
NA	TRBV3-1/TRBV3-2	TRBJ2-1	NA	TGTGCCAGCAGCCATCCGGGGAATTCCTACAATGAGCAGTTCTTC	CASSHPGNSYNEQFF
TRBD1	TRBV20-1	TRBJ1-1	NA	TGCAGTGCTAGTTCCCCATGGACAGGAACGGTTGAAGCTTTCTTT	CSASSPWTGTVEAFF
NA	TRBV28	TRBJ1-2	NA	TGTGCCAGCAATCACCCTTCGGGCTATGGCTACACCTTC	CASNHPSGYGYTF
NA	TRBV5-1	TRBJ1-2	NA	TGCGCCAGCAGCTTGGCCAACATTTTTCGGAGTGGCTACACCTTC	CASSLANIFRSGYTF
TRBD1	TRBV6-4	TRBJ2-3	once	TGTGCCAGCAGTCCGGGGACAGGGCAAGATACGCAGTATTTT	CASSPGTGQDTQYF
TRBD2	TRBV25-1	TRBJ2-3	NA	TGTGCCAGCAGTTATACGGGGGGGGCAGATACGCAGTATTTT	CASSYTGGADTQYF
TRBD1	TRBV2	TRBJ2-3	NA	TGTGCCAGCAGGGAAGGGACAGGGGGAACAGATACGCAGTATTTT	CASREGTGGTDTQYF
TRBD1	TRBV30	TRBJ2-3	NA	TGTGCCTGGGACAGGGGCTGGACGGCCGGCACAGATACGCAGTATTTT	CAWDRGWTAGTDTQYF
TRBD2	TRBV7-8	TRBJ2-1	NA	TGTGCCAGCAGCTTACTAGCGGGGGGGCCAGGGGATGAGCAGTTCTTC	CASSLLAGGPGDEQFF
TRBD1	TRBV5-5	TRBJ1-2	once	TGTGCCAGCAGCTGGGACAGGGGGAACTATGGCTACACCTTC	CASSWDRGNYGYTF
TRBD1	TRBV30	TRBJ1-6	NA	TGTGCCTGGAGAGATTGGGACAGGGGTATTTCACCCCTCCACTTT	CAWRDWDRGISPLHF
TRBD1	TRBV4-3	TRBJ1-2	NA	TGCGCCAGCAGCCAAGAACCCAGACAGGGGGCCTGGGGCTACACCTTC	CASSQEPRQGAWGYTF
NA	TRBV12-3/TRBV12-4	TRBJ1-3	few	TGTGCCAGCATAGGAAACACCATATATTTT	CASIGNTIYF
NA	TRBV10-2	TRBJ2-7	NA	TGCGCCAGCAGTGATTGGGGGGGCGCTGAAACCGCCTACGAGCAGTACTTC	CASSDWGGAETAYEQYF
TRBD2	TRBV19	TRBJ2-3	NA	TGTGCCAGTAGTATACAACCGGGACTAGCGGGGGGGCCGGTCGCACAAGATACGCAGTATTTT	CASSIQPGLAGGPVAQDTQYF
TRBD2	TRBV10-1	TRBJ2-3	NA	TGCGCCAGCAGTGAGTGGGAGGGATCCACAGATACGCAGTATTTT	CASSEWEGSTDTQYF
TRBD2	TRBV7-2	TRBJ2-5	NA	TGTGCCAGCAGCTTAGTAGTAGCGGGACAAGAGACCCAGTACTTC	CASSLVVAGQETQYF
TRBD1	TRBV24-1	TRBJ2-1	NA	TGTGCCACCAGTGATAGGACAGGGGGCATTTACAATGAGCAGTTCTTC	CATSDRTGGIYNEQFF
TRBD1	TRBV4-2	TRBJ2-5	NA	TGTGCCAGCAGCCAATCCGCCGGGACAGGAGAGACCCAGTACTTC	CASSQSAGTGETQYF
TRBD1	TRBV7-9	TRBJ1-2	once	TGTGCCAGCAGCTCAAGGACAGGGCCAAGCCGGAACTATGGCTACACCTTC	CASSSRTGPSRNYGYTF
NA	TRBV18	TRBJ2-1	once	TGTGCCAGCTCACCGCGAGGGGGGGCCGACAATGAGCAGTTCTTC	CASSPRGGADNEQFF
TRBD1	TRBV19	TRBJ2-2	NA	TGTGCCAGTAGCCTGGACAGGGCAGACACCGGGGAGCTGTTTTTT	CASSLDRADTGELFF
NA	TRBV12-3/TRBV12-4	TRBJ2-1	NA	TGTGCCAGCTCGGGGAGTGAGCAGTTCTTC	CASSGSEQFF
NA	TRBV12-3/TRBV12-4	TRBJ2-3	NA	TGTGCCAGCAGTTTAGCCGGGGTTGATACGCAGTATTTT	CASSLAGVDTQYF
NA	TRBV5-8	TRBJ1-6	once	TGTGCCAGCAGCTTCCGACAGGATCCACAATATAATTCACCCCTCCACTTT	CASSFRQDPQYNSPLHF
TRBD1	TRBV5-1	TRBJ1-5	NA	TGCGCCAGCAGCTTGAGGGACAGGCTTTATAGCAATCAGCCCCAGCATTTT	CASSLRDRLYSNQPQHF
NA	TRBV6-5	TRBJ2-3	once	TGTGCCAGCAGTTACTCGGCTAGAACAGATACGCAGTATTTT	CASSYSARTDTQYF
TRBD2	TRBV5-1	TRBJ2-3	once	TGCGCCAGCAGCAGAGGACTAGCGGGGACTAGCACAGATACGCAGTATTTT	CASSRGLAGTSTDTQYF
TRBD2	TRBV6-4	TRBJ2-1	NA	TGTGCCAGCAGTGACTACGCGGGAGACTACAATGAGCAGTTCTTC	CASSDYAGDYNEQFF
NA	TRBV4-3	TRBJ2-5	NA	TGCGCCAGCAGCCAAGCGGGCGGGTACCAAGAGACCCAGTACTTC	CASSQAGGYQETQYF
NA	TRBV6-2/TRBV6-3	TRBJ1-1	few	TGTGCCAGCAGTTACACTGGAGGGACTGAAGCTTTCTTT	CASSYTGGTEAFF
NA	TRBV20-1	TRBJ1-2	NA	TGCAGTGCTAGTCCAAAATCCAGGAAGAGGGATGGCTACACCTTC	CSASPKSRKRDGYTF
TRBD2	TRBV30	TRBJ2-5	NA	TGTGCCTGGAGTGTACGGGGACTAGCGGGGGGCGAGACCCAGTACTTC	CAWSVRGLAGGETQYF
TRBD1	TRBV19	TRBJ2-7	NA	TGTGCCAGTAGTACCCCAAGGGACAGGGTATACGAGCAGTACTTC	CASSTPRDRVYEQYF